This T cell receptor (beta chain) was sequenced during a study of cytomegalovirus exposure and HLA in healthy donors. The PCR used 60 Vbeta and 13 Jbeta primers. The table came from immunoSEQ multiplex PCR; TCRdb's copy has only in-frame clones and leaves some out. This sample carries around 100,000 clones, around 80% of them seen once, and the ten largest clones take over 20%. In germline, CDR1 is KGHSH, CDR2 LQKENI. V lost 6 bases to trimming and J lost 0 bases; unmatched junction nucleotides: 4. The CDR3 has 14 amino acids. Sequencing input: PBMCs. The receptor comes from a man aged 30 to 39 in good health and CMV-seropositive. The V gene is TRBV18, the J gene TRBJ1-2, with TRBD1 matching 7 bases. Here the CDR3 DNA reads TGTGCCAGCTCCCGACAGGGACCTAACTATGGCTACACCTTC. It specifies CASSRQGPNYGYTF.